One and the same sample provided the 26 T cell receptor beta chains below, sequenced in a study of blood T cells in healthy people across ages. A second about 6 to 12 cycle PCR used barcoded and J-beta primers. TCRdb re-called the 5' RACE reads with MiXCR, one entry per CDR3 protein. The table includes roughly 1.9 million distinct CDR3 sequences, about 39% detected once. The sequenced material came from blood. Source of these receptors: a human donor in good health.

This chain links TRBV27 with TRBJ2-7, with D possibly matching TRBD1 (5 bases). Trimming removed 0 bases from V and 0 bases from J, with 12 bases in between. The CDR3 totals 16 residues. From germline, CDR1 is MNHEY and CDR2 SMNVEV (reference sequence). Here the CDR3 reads CASSLSGQSSSYEQYF. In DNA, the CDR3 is TGTGCCAGCAGTTTATCGGGGCAGAGTAGCTCCTACGAGCAGTACTTC.

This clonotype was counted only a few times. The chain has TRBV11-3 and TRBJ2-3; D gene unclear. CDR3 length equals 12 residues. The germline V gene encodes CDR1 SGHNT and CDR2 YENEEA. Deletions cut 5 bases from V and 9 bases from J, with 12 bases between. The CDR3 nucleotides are TGTGCCAGCAGCCCCTACGCCCCAACGCAGTATTTT. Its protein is CASSPYAPTQYF. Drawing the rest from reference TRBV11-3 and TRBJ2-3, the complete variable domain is EAGVVQSPRYKIIEKKQPVAFWCNPISGHNTLYWYLQNLGQGPELLIRYENEEAVDDSQLPKDRFSAERLKGVDSTLKIQPAELGDSAVYLCASSPYAPTQYFGPGTRLTVL.

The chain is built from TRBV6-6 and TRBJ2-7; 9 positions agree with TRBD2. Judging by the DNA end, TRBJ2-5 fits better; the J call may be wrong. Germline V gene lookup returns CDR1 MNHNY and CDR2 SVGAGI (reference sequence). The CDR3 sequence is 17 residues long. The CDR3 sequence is CASSQILPGLASQTQYF. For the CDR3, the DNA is TGTGCCAGCAGTCAAATTCTACCGGGACTAGCCTCCCAGACCCAGTACTTC.

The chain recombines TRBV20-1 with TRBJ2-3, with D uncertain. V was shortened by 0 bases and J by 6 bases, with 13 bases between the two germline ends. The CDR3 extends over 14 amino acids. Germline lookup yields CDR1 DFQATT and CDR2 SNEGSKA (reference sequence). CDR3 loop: CSARDRVGWDTQYF. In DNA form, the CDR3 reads TGCAGTGCTAGAGATCGGGTGGGGTGGGATACGCAGTATTTT.

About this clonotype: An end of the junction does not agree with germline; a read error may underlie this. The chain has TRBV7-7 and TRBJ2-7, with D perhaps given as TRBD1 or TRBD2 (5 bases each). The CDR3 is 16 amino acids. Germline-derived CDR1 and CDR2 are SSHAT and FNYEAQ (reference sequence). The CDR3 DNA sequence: TGTGCTAGCAGCTTAGGTTCGGCGGCAGGGCGGGACGAGCAGTACTTC. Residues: CASSLGSAAGRDEQYF.

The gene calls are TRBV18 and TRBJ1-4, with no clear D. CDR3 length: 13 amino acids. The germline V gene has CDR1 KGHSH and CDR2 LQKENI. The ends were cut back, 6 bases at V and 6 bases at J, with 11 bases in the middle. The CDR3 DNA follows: TGTGCCAGCTCCCCTCCGGAGGATGAAAAACTGTTTTTT. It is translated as CASSPPEDEKLFF. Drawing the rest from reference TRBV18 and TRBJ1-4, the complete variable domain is NAGVMQNPRHLVRRRGQEARLRCSPMKGHSHVYWYRQLPEEGLKFMVYLQKENIIDESGMPKERFSAEFPKEGPSILRIQQVVRGDSAAYFCASSPPEDEKLFFGSGTQLSVL.

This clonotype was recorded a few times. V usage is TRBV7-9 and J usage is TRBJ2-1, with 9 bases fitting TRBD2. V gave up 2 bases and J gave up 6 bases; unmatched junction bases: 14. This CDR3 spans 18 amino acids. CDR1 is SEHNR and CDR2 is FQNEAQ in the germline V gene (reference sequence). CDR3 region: CASSLFRWAGGPSNEQFF. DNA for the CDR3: TGTGCCAGCAGCTTATTTCGGTGGGCGGGGGGGCCTAGCAATGAGCAGTTCTTC. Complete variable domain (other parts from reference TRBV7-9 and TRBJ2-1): DTGVSQNPRHKITKRGQNVTFRCDPISEHNRLYWYRQTLGQGPEFLTYFQNEAQLEKSRLLSDRFSAERPKGSFSTLEIQRTEQGDSAMYLCASSLFRWAGGPSNEQFFGPGTRLTVL.

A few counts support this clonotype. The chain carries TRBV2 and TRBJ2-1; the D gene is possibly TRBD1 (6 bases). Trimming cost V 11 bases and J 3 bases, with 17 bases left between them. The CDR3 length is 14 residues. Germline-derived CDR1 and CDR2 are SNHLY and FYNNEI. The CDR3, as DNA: TGTGCCTCTTTACCAGGGGCACGCTACAATGAGCAGTTCTTC. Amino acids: CASLPGARYNEQFF.

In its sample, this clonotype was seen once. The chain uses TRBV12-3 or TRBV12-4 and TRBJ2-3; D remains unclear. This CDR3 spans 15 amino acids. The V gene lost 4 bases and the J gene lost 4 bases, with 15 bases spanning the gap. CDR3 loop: CASSSDHHLADTQYF. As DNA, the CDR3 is TGTGCCAGCAGTTCGGACCACCACCTGGCAGATACGCAGTATTTT.

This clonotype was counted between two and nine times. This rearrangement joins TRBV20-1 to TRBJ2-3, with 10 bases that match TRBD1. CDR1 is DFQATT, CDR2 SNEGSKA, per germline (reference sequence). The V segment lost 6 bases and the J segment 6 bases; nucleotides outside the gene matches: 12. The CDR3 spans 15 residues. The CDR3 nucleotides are TGCAGTGCCCTAGCCGGGACAGGGGCTTTTGATACGCAGTATTTT. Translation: CSALAGTGAFDTQYF.

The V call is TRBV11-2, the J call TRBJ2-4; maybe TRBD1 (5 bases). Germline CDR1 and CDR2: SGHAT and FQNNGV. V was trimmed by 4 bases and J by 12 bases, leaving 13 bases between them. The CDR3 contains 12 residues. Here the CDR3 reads CASSSQRQTQYF. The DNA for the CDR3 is TGTGCCAGCAGCTCCCAAAGACAGACTCAGTACTTC. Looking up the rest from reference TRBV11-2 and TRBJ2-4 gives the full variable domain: EAGVAQSPRYKIIEKRQSVAFWCNPISGHATLYWYQQILGQGPKLLIQFQNNGVVDDSQLPKDRFSAERLKGVDSTLKIQPAKLEDSAVYLCASSSQRQTQYFGAGTRLSVL.

The CDR3 here is CASSEFRVVAEAFF. For the CDR3, the DNA is TGTGCCAGCAGTGAATTCAGGGTCGTAGCTGAAGCTTTCTTT. The rearrangement uses TRBV6-1 and TRBJ1-1; tentative D call: TRBD1 (5 bases). The ends were cut back, 2 bases at V and 6 bases at J, with 13 bases in the middle. CDR1 is MNHNS and CDR2 is SASEGT in the germline V gene. CDR3 length equals 14 residues.

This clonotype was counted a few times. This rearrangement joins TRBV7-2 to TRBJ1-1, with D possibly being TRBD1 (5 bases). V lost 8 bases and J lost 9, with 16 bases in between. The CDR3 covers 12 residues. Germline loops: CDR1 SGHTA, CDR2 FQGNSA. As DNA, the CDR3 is TGTGCCAGCGCGATTTTTGAGGGGAAAGCTTTCTTT. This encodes CASAIFEGKAFF.

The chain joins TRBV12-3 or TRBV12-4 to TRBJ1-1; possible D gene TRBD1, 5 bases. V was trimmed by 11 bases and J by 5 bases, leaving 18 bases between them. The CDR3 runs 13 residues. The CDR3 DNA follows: TGTGCCTCTAGGCAGGGTCTGTTGACTGAAGCTTTCTTT. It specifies CASRQGLLTEAFF.

CDR3 DNA sequence: TGCAGTGCTAGTGGGGGGGGCCTAGGGGGAACAGATACGCAGTATTTT. Amino acids: CSASGGGLGGTDTQYF. The chain has TRBV20-1 and TRBJ2-3; maybe TRBD2 (7 bases). Trimming shortened V by 3 bases and J by 3 bases, and 19 bases separated the two germline ends. Germline CDR1 is DFQATT and CDR2 is SNEGSKA (reference sequence). CDR3 size: 16 residues.

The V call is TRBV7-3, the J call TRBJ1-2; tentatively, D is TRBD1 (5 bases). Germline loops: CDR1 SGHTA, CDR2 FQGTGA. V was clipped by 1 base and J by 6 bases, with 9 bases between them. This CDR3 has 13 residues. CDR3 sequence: CASSLSRGDGYTF. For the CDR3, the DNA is TGTGCCAGCAGCTTAAGCCGGGGGGATGGCTACACCTTC.

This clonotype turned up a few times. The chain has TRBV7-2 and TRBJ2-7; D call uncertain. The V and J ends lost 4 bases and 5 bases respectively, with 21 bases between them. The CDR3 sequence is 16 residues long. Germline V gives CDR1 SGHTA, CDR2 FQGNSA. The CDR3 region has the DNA TGTGCCAGCAGCTCAGCGTTTGTTGGCGTCTCTGACGAGCAGTACTTC. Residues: CASSSAFVGVSDEQYF. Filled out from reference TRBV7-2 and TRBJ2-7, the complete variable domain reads GAGVSQSPSNKVTEKGKDVELRCDPISGHTALYWYRQSLGQGLEFLIYFQGNSAPDKSGLPSDRFSAERTGGSVSTLTIQRTQQEDSAVYLCASSSAFVGVSDEQYFGPGTRLTVT.

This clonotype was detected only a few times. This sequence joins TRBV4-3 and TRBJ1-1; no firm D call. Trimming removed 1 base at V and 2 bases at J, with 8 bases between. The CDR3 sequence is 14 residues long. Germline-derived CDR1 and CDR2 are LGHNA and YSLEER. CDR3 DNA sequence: TGCGCCAGCAGCCAAGTGCAAGAAAACACTGAAGCTTTCTTT. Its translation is CASSQVQENTEAFF.

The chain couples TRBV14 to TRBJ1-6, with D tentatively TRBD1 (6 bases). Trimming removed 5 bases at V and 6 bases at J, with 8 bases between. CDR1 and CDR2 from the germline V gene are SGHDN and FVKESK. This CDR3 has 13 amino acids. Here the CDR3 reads CASSGQFNSPLHF. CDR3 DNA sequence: TGTGCCAGCAGCGGACAGTTTAATTCACCCCTCCACTTT. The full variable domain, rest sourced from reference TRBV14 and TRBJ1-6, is EAGVTQFPSHSVIEKGQTVTLRCDPISGHDNLYWYRRVMGKEIKFLLHFVKESKQDESGMPNNRFLAERTGGTYSTLKVQPAELEDSGVYFCASSGQFNSPLHFGNGTRLTVT.

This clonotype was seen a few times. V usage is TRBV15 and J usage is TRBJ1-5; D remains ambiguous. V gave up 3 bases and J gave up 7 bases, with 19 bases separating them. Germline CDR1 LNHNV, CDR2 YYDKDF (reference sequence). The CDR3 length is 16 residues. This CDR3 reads CATSRDPRVTGQPQHF. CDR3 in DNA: TGTGCCACCAGCAGGGACCCTCGGGTTACCGGGCAGCCCCAGCATTTT.

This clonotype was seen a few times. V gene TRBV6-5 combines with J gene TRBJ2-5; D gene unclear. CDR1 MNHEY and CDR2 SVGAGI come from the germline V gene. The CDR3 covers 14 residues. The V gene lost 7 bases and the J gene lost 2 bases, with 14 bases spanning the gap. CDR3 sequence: CASTQPATQETQYF. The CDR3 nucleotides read TGTGCCAGCACTCAACCGGCGACGCAAGAGACCCAGTACTTC.

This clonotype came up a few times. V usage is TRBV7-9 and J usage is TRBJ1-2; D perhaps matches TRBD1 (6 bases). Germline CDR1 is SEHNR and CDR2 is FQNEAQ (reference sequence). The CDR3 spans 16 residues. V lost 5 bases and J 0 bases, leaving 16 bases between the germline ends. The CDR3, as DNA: TGTGCCAGCAGCGGACAGCCACTTTCAGCTAACTATGGCTACACCTTC. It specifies CASSGQPLSANYGYTF. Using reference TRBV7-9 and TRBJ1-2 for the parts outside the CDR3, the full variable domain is DTGVSQNPRHKITKRGQNVTFRCDPISEHNRLYWYRQTLGQGPEFLTYFQNEAQLEKSRLLSDRFSAERPKGSFSTLEIQRTEQGDSAMYLCASSGQPLSANYGYTFGSGTRLTVV.

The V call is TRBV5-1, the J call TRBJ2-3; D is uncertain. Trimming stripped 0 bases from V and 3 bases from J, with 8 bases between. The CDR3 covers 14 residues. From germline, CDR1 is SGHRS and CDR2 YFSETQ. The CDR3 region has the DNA TGCGCCAGCAGCTTGGTTATCCTTACAGATACGCAGTATTTT. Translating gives CASSLVILTDTQYF.

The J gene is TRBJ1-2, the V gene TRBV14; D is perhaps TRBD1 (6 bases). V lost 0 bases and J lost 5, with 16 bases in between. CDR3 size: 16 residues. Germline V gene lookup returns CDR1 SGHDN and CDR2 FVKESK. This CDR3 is CASSQELPGASYGYTF. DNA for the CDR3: TGTGCCAGCAGCCAAGAGTTACCGGGGGCGAGTTATGGCTACACCTTC.

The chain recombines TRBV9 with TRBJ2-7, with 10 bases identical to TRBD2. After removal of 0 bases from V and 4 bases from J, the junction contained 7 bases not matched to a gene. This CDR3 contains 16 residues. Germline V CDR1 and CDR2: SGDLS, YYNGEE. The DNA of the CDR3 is TGTGCCAGCAGCGTAGAGCGGGGGGGCCTTTGGTACGAGCAGTACTTC. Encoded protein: CASSVERGGLWYEQYF.

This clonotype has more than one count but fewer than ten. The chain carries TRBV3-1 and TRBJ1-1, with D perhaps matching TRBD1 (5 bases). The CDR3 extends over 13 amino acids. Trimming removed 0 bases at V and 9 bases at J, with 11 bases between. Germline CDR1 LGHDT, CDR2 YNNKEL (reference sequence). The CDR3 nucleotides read TGTGCCAGCAGCCAAGAACCAGGGCGGAAAGCTTTCTTT. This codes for CASSQEPGRKAFF.